This is a list of T cell receptor beta chains from one sample in a study of blood T cell repertoires in COVID-19. Using immunoSEQ multiplex PCR, the repertoire was profiled, and TCRdb retains in-frame clones only, with some absent. There are 180,000 or so clones in the sample; approximately 81% occur only once, and 15% to 20% lies in the top ten. Material: peripheral blood. The receptors here all came from a person aged 70 to 85 with COVID-19, enrolled during active disease. Each CDR3 is given with its conserved first and last residue. The D gene is left open where the match is weak. Clone size, where shown, is once, few, many, or a class for clones that have expanded.

V	length	J	size	D	CDR3	DNA
TRBV29-1	17	TRBJ1-6	.	TRBD1	CSVALPHRQGRNSPLHF	TGCAGCGTTGCCCTGCCTCATCGACAGGGTCGGAATTCACCCCTCCACTTT
TRBV19	17	TRBJ1-4	.	.	CASNALTSGFLNEKLFF	TGTGCCAGTAACGCTCTCACCTCGGGATTCCTGAATGAAAAACTGTTTTTT
TRBV5-4	15	TRBJ2-1	.	.	CASSFLPKSVNEQFF	TGTGCCAGCAGCTTTCTTCCCAAGAGTGTGAATGAGCAGTTCTTC
TRBV5-1	13	TRBJ2-7	.	.	CASSLSKGREQYF	TGCGCCAGCAGCTTGAGTAAGGGGCGCGAGCAGTACTTC
TRBV2	14	TRBJ1-2	.	.	CASRRHRIVYGYTF	TGTGCCAGCAGAAGGCACAGGATAGTCTATGGCTACACCTTC
TRBV15	17	TRBJ2-3	once	TRBD1	CATSGYWDRGGTDTQYF	TGTGCCACCAGCGGCTATTGGGACAGGGGAGGCACAGATACGCAGTATTTT
TRBV7-3	14	TRBJ2-7	.	.	CASSLAGNYHEQYF	TGTGCCAGCAGCTTAGCGGGGAATTACCACGAGCAGTACTTC
TRBV7-2	14	TRBJ2-3	.	TRBD2	CASSPGGPIDTQYF	TGTGCCAGCAGCCCGGGGGGGCCAATAGATACGCAGTATTTT
TRBV28	17	TRBJ2-6	.	TRBD1	CASSLRRGRSGANVLTF	TGTGCCAGCAGTTTGCGCAGGGGGCGTTCAGGGGCCAACGTCCTGACTTTC
TRBV5-6	12	TRBJ1-3	.	.	CASSITGNTIYF	TGTGCCAGCAGCATTACTGGAAACACCATATATTTT
TRBV15	16	TRBJ2-3	.	TRBD1	CATSRNQGARTDTQYF	TGTGCCACCAGCCGAAATCAGGGGGCGCGCACAGATACGCAGTATTTT
TRBV19	13	TRBJ2-7	.	.	CASSIGGAVEQYF	TGTGCCAGTAGTATCGGCGGGGCCGTCGAGCAGTACTTC
TRBV11-3	14	TRBJ2-5	.	TRBD2	CASSLEGGTETQYF	TGTGCCAGCAGCTTAGAGGGGGGGACAGAGACCCAGTACTTC
TRBV19	16	TRBJ1-1	.	.	CASSGIPTTMNTEAFF	TGTGCCAGTAGTGGCATTCCGACGACTATGAACACTGAAGCTTTCTTT
TRBV5-1	15	TRBJ2-1	.	TRBD2	CASSSGLGLGNEQFF	TGCGCCAGCAGCTCCGGACTAGGTTTGGGCAATGAGCAGTTCTTC
TRBV20-1	11	TRBJ1-2	few	.	CSARVSYGYTF	TGCAGTGCTAGAGTCAGCTATGGCTACACCTTC
TRBV28	14	TRBJ1-3	.	.	CASSFGGPGNTIYF	TGTGCCAGCAGTTTCGGGGGACCCGGAAACACCATATATTTT
TRBV7-2	15	TRBJ2-5	.	.	CASSLGGGGGETQYF	TGTGCCAGCAGCTTGGGCGGGGGCGGAGGAGAGACCCAGTACTTC
TRBV10-3	15	TRBJ1-5	.	.	CAISAAADSNQPQHF	TGTGCCATCAGTGCAGCGGCGGATAGCAATCAGCCCCAGCATTTT
TRBV30	16	TRBJ2-7	.	.	CAWNVQSGNPSYEQYF	TGTGCCTGGAATGTACAATCAGGCAACCCCTCCTACGAGCAGTACTTC
TRBV6-6	16	TRBJ2-2	.	.	CASSQPPGLFPGELFF	TGTGCCAGCAGTCAACCCCCCGGACTCTTCCCCGGGGAGCTGTTTTTT
TRBV5-1	16	TRBJ1-1	once	.	CASSRLPDRLNTEAFF	TGCGCCAGCAGCCGCCTTCCCGACAGGTTGAACACTGAAGCTTTCTTT
TRBV11-3	15	TRBJ2-7	.	TRBD2	CASSQGLAGEGEQYF	TGTGCCAGCAGCCAAGGACTAGCGGGAGAGGGCGAGCAGTACTTC
TRBV11-3	14	TRBJ1-1	.	.	CASSLDNFLTEAFF	TGTGCCAGCAGCTTAGATAATTTTTTGACTGAAGCTTTCTTT
TRBV7-9	18	TRBJ2-4	.	TRBD2	CALTPIFSGRVGKNIQYF	TGTGCCCTTACCCCCATATTTAGCGGGAGGGTAGGCAAAAACATTCAGTACTTC
TRBV19	16	TRBJ2-1	once	.	CASTPAPGGYYNEQFF	TGTGCCAGTACCCCTGCCCCGGGGGGCTACTACAATGAGCAGTTCTTC
TRBV9	18	TRBJ2-6	.	TRBD1	CASSVAQGVSSGANVLTF	TGTGCCAGCAGCGTAGCTCAGGGGGTGAGTTCTGGGGCCAACGTCCTGACTTTC
TRBV2	15	TRBJ1-5	once	TRBD1	CASSADRVESQPQHF	TGTGCCAGCAGTGCCGACAGGGTCGAGAGTCAGCCCCAGCATTTT
TRBV29-1	14	TRBJ1-1	.	.	CSVGLSASNTEAFF	TGCAGCGTTGGCCTGAGCGCCAGTAACACTGAAGCTTTCTTT
TRBV7-6	13	TRBJ1-5	.	.	CASSSWSNQPQHF	TGTGCCAGCAGCTCGTGGAGTAATCAGCCCCAGCATTTT
TRBV15	17	TRBJ1-5	few	.	CATSRVLTAGANQPQHF	TGTGCCACCAGCAGGGTGTTAACGGCGGGAGCCAATCAGCCCCAGCATTTT
TRBV5-6	15	TRBJ1-1	.	.	CASSLFLTRDTEAFF	TGTGCCAGCAGCTTGTTCTTAACGCGGGACACTGAAGCTTTCTTT
TRBV3-1/TRBV3-2	20	TRBJ2-2	.	TRBD2	CASSPKARLAGGPITGELFF	TGTGCCAGCAGCCCCAAAGCTCGACTAGCGGGAGGGCCTATTACCGGGGAGCTGTTTTTT
TRBV28	14	TRBJ1-2	.	TRBD1	CASSIGGGPNGYTF	TGTGCCAGCAGTATAGGGGGCGGCCCCAATGGCTACACCTTC
TRBV5-6	16	TRBJ2-5	.	TRBD2	CASSAFSIAGEETQYF	TGTGCCAGCAGCGCGTTCTCTATAGCGGGTGAGGAGACCCAGTACTTC
TRBV9	13	TRBJ1-2	.	TRBD1	CASSPIGQGGYTF	TGTGCCAGCAGCCCAATCGGACAGGGTGGCTACACCTTC
TRBV7-2	15	TRBJ1-5	.	.	CASRAALGGNQPQHF	TGTGCCAGCAGGGCTGCCTTAGGAGGCAATCAGCCCCAGCATTTT
TRBV7-2	13	TRBJ1-2	few	.	CASSLRDIGGYTF	TGTGCCAGCAGCTTACGGGACATAGGTGGCTACACCTTC
TRBV5-1	13	TRBJ1-2	.	.	CASSWTEDYGYTF	TGCGCCAGCAGCTGGACAGAGGACTATGGCTACACCTTC
TRBV7-8	15	TRBJ2-7	.	.	CASSLQRKTSYEQYF	TGTGCCAGCAGCTTACAACGGAAGACATCCTACGAGCAGTACTTC
TRBV19	14	TRBJ1-1	once	.	CASLTAGGKTEAFF	TGTGCCAGCCTAACAGCGGGGGGGAAGACTGAAGCTTTCTTT